What follows describes a single T cell receptor (beta chain). As yet, its antigen is unknown. This specimen belongs to a study of cytomegalovirus exposure and HLA in healthy donors. Background on the study: The Caucasian-associated ancestry cluster held roughly 84% of approximately 400 genotyped donors.

The primer mix had 60 Vbeta and 13 Jbeta primers. The protocol was immunoSEQ multiplex PCR, while the TCRdb copy is restricted to in-frame clones and leaves out a portion. The table includes 200,000 to 250,000 clones, about 85% detected once. The CDR3 extends over 14 amino acids. Germline V gene lookup returns CDR1 SGHRS and CDR2 YFSETQ. The V gene lost 1 base and the J gene lost 4 bases, with 12 bases spanning the gap. Study outcomes and limitations: In a later analysis, DRB1 alleles had the most associated TCRs; HLA-C alleles the fewest. The majority of TCR sequences were rare, yet some public TCRs appeared in many donors.

The records do not include a CMV serostatus for this donor. The chain uses TRBV5-1 and TRBJ2-7; perhaps TRBD1 as D (6 bases). Sequenced: PBMCs. The TCR was taken from a human donor in good health. CDR3 DNA: TGCGCCAGCAGCTTGAAAGACCAGGGGTACGAGCAGTACTTC. As protein: CASSLKDQGYEQYF.